This paragraph reports one TCR beta chain. Its target is unknown. General study findings and limits: The TCR gene usage of tumor memory CD4+ T cells clustered together with blood and lymph node memory CD4+ cells and with lymph node naive CD4+ cells.

The sorted Tregs were CD4+CD25+CD127-/low cells. Germline V lookup: CDR1 SNHLY, CDR2 FYNNEI. Trimming removed 7 bases from V and 6 bases from J, with 7 bases in between. There are 11 residues in the CDR3. After constant-region reverse-primer amplification, full-length variable regions underwent semi-nested PCR with Nested Universal Primer A. MiXCR, applied by TCRdb to the 5' RACE reads, yields one record per CDR3 protein. Of 9,500 to 15,000 distinct CDR3 sequences detected, just over 50% appear once; the ten largest clones hold about 11%. The specimen sequenced was tumor-infiltrating Tregs sorted from the breast tumor. The sequence came from a female donor with breast cancer. The rearrangement joins TRBV2 to TRBJ2-1; no reliable D call. CDR3 sequence: CASTGSNEQFF. The DNA for the CDR3 is TGTGCCAGCACGGGCAGCAATGAGCAGTTCTTC.